Here is one T cell receptor beta chain with its context. The antigen is not known. Study-level points and caveats: Tumor-infiltrating Treg TCR alpha and beta sequences overlapped most with tumor naive CD4+ T cells, then blood naive. Whole repertoires were not studied in the larger cohort, only one V-J beta rearrangement. In terms of TCR gene usage, tumor memory CD4+ T cells clustered together with blood and lymph node memory CD4+ cells, as well as with lymph node naive CD4+ cells.

After constant-region reverse-primer amplification, full-length variable regions underwent semi-nested PCR with Nested Universal Primer A. TCRdb used MiXCR to reprocess the 5' RACE reads, holding one entry per CDR3 protein. Found here are roughly 57,000 distinct CDR3 sequences, around 20% of them singletons; the top ten hold roughly 2.9%. Treg sorting used a CD4+CD25+CD127-/low gate. V trimming: 4 bases; J trimming: 8 bases; junction bases outside the gene matches: 15. The CDR3 runs 17 residues. Germline V gives CDR1 SGHTA, CDR2 FQGTGA. The chain joins TRBV7-3 to TRBJ2-1; 9 bases match TRBD1. The sequenced sample was tumor-infiltrating Tregs sorted from the breast tumor. The TCR was taken from a female donor with breast cancer. CDR3 nucleotide sequence: TGTGCCAGCAGCTCCTCCCGGGGACAGGGTTGGGCATATGAGCAGTTCTTC. This sequence encodes CASSSSRGQGWAYEQFF.